These 11 T cell receptor beta chains originate from one sample sequenced in a study of T cell responses to AZD1222 COVID-19 vaccine. Generated by immunoSEQ multiplex PCR, the TCRdb table keeps only in-frame clones and is missing some. The table lists approximately 190,000 clones, roughly 93% of them singletons. The sample was peripheral blood, taken on day 0 of AZD1222 vaccination. The receptors derive from an adult in good health.

DNA for the CDR3: TGTGCCAGCAGTCAGGGACAGGGAAAGACCCAGTACTTC. Its protein is CASSQGQGKTQYF. The rearrangement uses TRBV6-5 and TRBJ2-5; TRBD1 matches 9 bases. Germline values: CDR1 MNHEY, CDR2 SVGAGI. The CDR3 sequence is 13 residues long. Trimming removed 5 bases from V and 6 bases from J; junction bases left unmatched: 4.

This chain joins TRBV11-2 and TRBJ2-2, with D maybe TRBD2 (6 bases). CDR3 length: 15 amino acids. Germline V gene lookup returns CDR1 SGHAT and CDR2 FQNNGV. The V end lost 1 base, the J end lost 4 bases, and 10 bases lay between the germline ends. The CDR3 is CASSLGREITGELFF. Written as DNA, the CDR3 is TGTGCCAGCAGCTTAGGGCGGGAAATCACCGGGGAGCTGTTTTTT. Based on the CDR3 plus reference TRBV11-2 and TRBJ2-2, the full variable domain is EAGVAQSPRYKIIEKRQSVAFWCNPISGHATLYWYQQILGQGPKLLIQFQNNGVVDDSQLPKDRFSAERLKGVDSTLKIQPAKLEDSAVYLCASSLGREITGELFFGEGSRLTVL.

The chain employs TRBV4-1 and TRBJ2-7; 12 nucleotides match TRBD1. J was trimmed by 5 bases and V by 4 bases; bases with no gene match: 6. Germline V gene data show CDR1 as MGHRA and CDR2 as YSYEKL. This CDR3 region has 15 residues. CDR3 bases: TGCGCCAGCAGCCGCTCCGGGACAGGGGGCGACGAGCAGTACTTC. It encodes CASSRSGTGGDEQYF.

The V and J genes are TRBV10-3 and TRBJ1-3; D call uncertain. The CDR3 runs to 12 residues. Germline V gene lookup returns CDR1 ENHRY and CDR2 SYGVKD. Trimming took off 3 bases at V and 0 bases at J, with 0 bases between the two ends. The CDR3 loop is CAISDSGNTIYF. The CDR3 region has the DNA TGTGCCATCAGTGACTCTGGAAACACCATATATTTT.

The chain employs TRBV5-4 and TRBJ1-2; D not certain. The length of the CDR3 is 13 residues. The germline V gene has CDR1 SGHNT and CDR2 YYREEE (reference sequence). With 1 base removed from V and 8 bases from J, the gap between germline ends came to 12 bases. CDR3 residues: CASSLFFPGGYTF. The CDR3 DNA follows: TGTGCCAGCAGCTTGTTTTTCCCCGGCGGCTACACCTTC.

The chain's CDR3 is CASTSGSPNEQFF. In DNA form, the CDR3 reads TGTGCCTCCACCTCCGGGAGCCCAAATGAGCAGTTCTTC. This chain uses TRBV10-3 with TRBJ2-1, with TRBD2 as a possible D gene (6 bases). Between the trimmed V and J ends, which lost 11 bases and 7 bases, there was a span of 18 bases. Germline CDR1 reads ENHRY; CDR2 reads SYGVKD. The CDR3 runs to 13 residues.

The chain carries TRBV15 and TRBJ2-7, with 9 nucleotides matching TRBD1. The CDR3 consists of 13 residues. J gave up 2 bases and V 10 bases, and 6 bases lay outside the gene matches. Per germline, CDR1 LNHNV and CDR2 YYDKDF (reference sequence). Written as DNA, the CDR3 is TGTGCCATCGCCCGGGACAGGGCCTACGAGCAGTACTTC. This sequence encodes CAIARDRAYEQYF.

The genes are TRBV5-1 and TRBJ2-1; the match to TRBD2 covers 10 bases. Germline V gives CDR1 SGHRS, CDR2 YFSETQ. V shed 4 bases, J shed 3 bases, and the junction held 7 bases outside the gene matches. The CDR3 sequence is 16 residues long. CDR3 in DNA: TGCGCCAGCAGCCCCCGCCCTAGCGGGGGCTACAATGAGCAGTTCTTC. Its protein is CASSPRPSGGYNEQFF.

V gene TRBV5-3 combines with J gene TRBJ1-5; perhaps TRBD1 as D (5 bases). TRBV5-3 is classed as an ORF, of uncertain function. The CDR3 runs 19 residues. Deletions cut 2 bases from V and 0 bases from J, with 21 bases between. Here the CDR3 DNA reads TGTGCCAGAAGCTTTTCACAGGAAAGAGCCTCCTATAGCAATCAGCCCCAGCATTTT. It yields the protein CARSFSQERASYSNQPQHF.

This CDR3 reads CASSLDQDPTSEQYF. The CDR3 nucleotides read TGTGCCAGCAGCTTAGACCAGGACCCCACCTCCGAGCAGTACTTC. The chain recombines TRBV7-9 with TRBJ2-7; D ambiguous. Per germline, CDR1 SEHNR and CDR2 FQNEAQ (reference sequence). The CDR3 has 15 amino acids. The ends were cut back, 1 base at V and 6 bases at J, with 16 bases in the middle. Drawing the rest from reference TRBV7-9 and TRBJ2-7, the complete variable domain is DTGVSQNPRHKITKRGQNVTFRCDPISEHNRLYWYRQTLGQGPEFLTYFQNEAQLEKSRLLSDRFSAERPKGSFSTLEIQRTEQGDSAMYLCASSLDQDPTSEQYFGPGTRLTVT.

The chain couples TRBV2 to TRBJ2-1; 7 positions agree with TRBD1. Germline CDR1 and CDR2: SNHLY and FYNNEI. V shed 7 bases, J shed 5 bases, and the junction held 8 bases outside the gene matches. The CDR3 has 14 residues. This CDR3 is CASIRAGGNNEQFF. The CDR3 region has the DNA TGTGCCAGCATTAGGGCAGGGGGAAACAATGAGCAGTTCTTC.